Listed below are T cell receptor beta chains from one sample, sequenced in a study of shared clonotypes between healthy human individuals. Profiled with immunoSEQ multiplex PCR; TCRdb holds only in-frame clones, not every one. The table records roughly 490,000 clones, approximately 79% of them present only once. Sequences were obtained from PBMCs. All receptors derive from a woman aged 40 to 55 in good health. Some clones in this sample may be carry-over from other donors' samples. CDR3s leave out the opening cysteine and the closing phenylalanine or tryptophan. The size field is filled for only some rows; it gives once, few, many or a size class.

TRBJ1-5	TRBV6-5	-	ASSRAPRDQPQH
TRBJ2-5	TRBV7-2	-	ASSLTGEETQY
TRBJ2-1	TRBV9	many	ASSPDGTSGSFEQF
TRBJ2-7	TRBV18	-	ASSEDRYLQY
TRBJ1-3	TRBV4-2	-	ASSPNQGGNTIY
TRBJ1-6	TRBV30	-	AWGTDNSPLH
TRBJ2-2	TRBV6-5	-	ASSYVQSTPGELF
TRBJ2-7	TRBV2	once	ASSGEGGGSYEQY
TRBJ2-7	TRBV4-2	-	ASSQDPSSRASEQY
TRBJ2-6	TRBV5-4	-	ASRGGLAGAGGANVLT
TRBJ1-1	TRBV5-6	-	ASSLGLTGYTEAF
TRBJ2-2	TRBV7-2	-	ASSLGQKAGELF
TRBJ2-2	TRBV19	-	ASSGRGNTGELF
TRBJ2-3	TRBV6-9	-	ASSYYGTEASGNTQY
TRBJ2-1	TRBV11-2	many	ASSLSSPGKGGEQF
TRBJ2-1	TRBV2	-	ASSEQTRLYNEQF
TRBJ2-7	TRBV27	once	ASSLRHNSYEQY
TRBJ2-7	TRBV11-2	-	ASSLRAMAYEQY
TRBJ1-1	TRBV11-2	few	ASSRPDRGPYTEAF
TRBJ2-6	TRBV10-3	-	AISCGACIQSRANVLT
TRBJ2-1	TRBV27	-	ASSPTWYNEQF
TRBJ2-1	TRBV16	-	ASSQSGAGGYNEQF
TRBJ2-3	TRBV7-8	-	ASSFGGRAEDTQY
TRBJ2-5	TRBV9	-	ASSVGRFLQETQY